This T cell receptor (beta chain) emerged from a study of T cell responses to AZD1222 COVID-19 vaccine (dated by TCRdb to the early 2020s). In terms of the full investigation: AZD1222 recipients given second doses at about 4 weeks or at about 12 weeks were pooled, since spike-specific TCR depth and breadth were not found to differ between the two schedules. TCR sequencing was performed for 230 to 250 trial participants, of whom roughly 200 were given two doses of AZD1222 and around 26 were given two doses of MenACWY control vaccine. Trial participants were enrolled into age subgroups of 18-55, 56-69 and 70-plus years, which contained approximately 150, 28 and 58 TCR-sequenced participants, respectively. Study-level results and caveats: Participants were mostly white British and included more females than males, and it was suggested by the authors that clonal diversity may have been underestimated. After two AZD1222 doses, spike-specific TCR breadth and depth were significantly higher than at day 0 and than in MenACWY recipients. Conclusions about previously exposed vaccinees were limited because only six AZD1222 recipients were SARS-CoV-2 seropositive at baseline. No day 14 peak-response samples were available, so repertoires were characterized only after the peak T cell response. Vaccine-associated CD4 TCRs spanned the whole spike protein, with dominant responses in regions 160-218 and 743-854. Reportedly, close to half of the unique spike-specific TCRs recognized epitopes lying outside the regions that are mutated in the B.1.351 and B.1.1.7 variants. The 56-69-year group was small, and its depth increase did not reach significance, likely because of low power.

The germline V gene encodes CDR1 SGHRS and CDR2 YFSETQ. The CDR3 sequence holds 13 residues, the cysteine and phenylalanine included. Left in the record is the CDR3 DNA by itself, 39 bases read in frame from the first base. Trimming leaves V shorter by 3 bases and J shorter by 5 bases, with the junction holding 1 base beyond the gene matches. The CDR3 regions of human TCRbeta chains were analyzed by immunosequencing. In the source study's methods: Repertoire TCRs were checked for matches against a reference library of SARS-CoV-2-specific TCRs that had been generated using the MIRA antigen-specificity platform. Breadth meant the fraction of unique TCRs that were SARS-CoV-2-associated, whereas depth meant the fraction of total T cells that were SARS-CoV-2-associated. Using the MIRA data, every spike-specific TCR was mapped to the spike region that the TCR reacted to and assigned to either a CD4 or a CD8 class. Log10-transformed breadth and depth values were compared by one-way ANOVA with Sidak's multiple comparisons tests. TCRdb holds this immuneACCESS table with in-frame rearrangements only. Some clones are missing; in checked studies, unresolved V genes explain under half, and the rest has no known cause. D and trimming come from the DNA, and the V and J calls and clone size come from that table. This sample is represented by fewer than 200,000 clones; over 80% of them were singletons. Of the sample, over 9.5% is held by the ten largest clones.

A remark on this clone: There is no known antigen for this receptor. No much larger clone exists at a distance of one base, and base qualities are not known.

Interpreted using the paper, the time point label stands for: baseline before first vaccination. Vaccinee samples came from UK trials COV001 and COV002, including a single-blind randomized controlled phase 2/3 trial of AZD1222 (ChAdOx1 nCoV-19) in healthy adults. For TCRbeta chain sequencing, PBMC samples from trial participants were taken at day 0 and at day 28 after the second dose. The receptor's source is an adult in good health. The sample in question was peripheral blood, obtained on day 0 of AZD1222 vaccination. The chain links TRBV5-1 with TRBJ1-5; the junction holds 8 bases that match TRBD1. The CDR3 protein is CASSSGGDQPQHF. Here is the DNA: TGCGCCAGCAGCTCAGGGGGCGATCAGCCCCAGCATTTT.